These 16 T cell receptor beta chains were all obtained from the same sample, sequenced in a study of T cell responses to AZD1222 COVID-19 vaccine. The data were produced by immunoSEQ multiplex PCR, yet TCRdb's version contains in-frame clones alone and is incomplete. The table lists some 110,000 clones, roughly 80% of them singletons. Sample: peripheral blood, taken on day 0 of AZD1222 vaccination. Receptors were obtained from an adult in good health.

This chain uses TRBV4-2 with TRBJ2-7; D gene unclear. Trimming cost V 0 bases and J 1 base, with 10 bases left between them. CDR3 length: 15 amino acids. CDR1 and CDR2 (germline): LGHNA, YNFKEQ. CDR3 nucleotide sequence: TGTGCCAGCAGCCAAGACAGGACCCTATCCTACGAGCAGTACTTC. It translates to CASSQDRTLSYEQYF.

The chain combines TRBV4-3 with TRBJ1-2; D unclear. The CDR3 extends over 14 amino acids. V shed 0 bases and J shed 0 bases, with 5 bases lying between them. From germline, CDR1 is LGHNA and CDR2 YSLEER. CDR3 DNA sequence: TGCGCCAGCAGCCAAGAATCTACTAACTATGGCTACACCTTC. As protein: CASSQESTNYGYTF.

The gene calls are TRBV18 and TRBJ2-1, with a weak D call TRBD2 (6 bases). The length of the CDR3 is 14 residues. Looked up from germline, CDR1 is KGHSH and CDR2 is LQKENI. Trimming took 0 bases from V and 8 from J, leaving 11 bases between them. The CDR3 DNA is TGTGCCAGCTCACCACCGGTGCGGGGAGATGAGCAGTTCTTC. It translates to CASSPPVRGDEQFF.

This chain uses TRBV5-1 with TRBJ1-2; 10 nucleotides align to TRBD1. The ends lost 4 bases at V and 4 bases at J; junction bases unmatched: 7. The CDR3 totals 15 residues. Germline V gives CDR1 SGHRS, CDR2 YFSETQ. In DNA, the CDR3 is TGCGCCAGCAGCCCCGGGACAGGGGTGGGCTATGGCTACACCTTC. Its translation: CASSPGTGVGYGYTF.

The chain has TRBV7-2 and TRBJ2-7; 7 bases align to TRBD1. Germline V gene lookup returns CDR1 SGHTA and CDR2 FQGNSA. With V trimmed by 5 bases and J by 7 bases, 8 bases remained unmatched. This CDR3 spans 13 amino acids. This chain's CDR3 is CASSRQGLQEQYF. Here the CDR3 DNA reads TGTGCCAGCAGCAGACAGGGCCTCCAGGAGCAGTACTTC.

The chain combines TRBV4-3 with TRBJ1-4; no firm D call. The length of the CDR3 is 12 residues. V lost 1 base and J lost 8, with 5 bases in between. The germline CDR1 and CDR2 sequences are LGHNA and YSLEER. DNA for the CDR3: TGCGCCAGCAGCCAAGGGGAAGAAAAACTGTTTTTT. This translates into CASSQGEEKLFF.

The CDR3 region is CASSLRRDVSDTQYF. The CDR3 bases are TGTGCCAGCAGCTTAAGGCGGGACGTCTCAGATACGCAGTATTTT. The chain recombines TRBV7-6 with TRBJ2-3; TRBD2 is a possible D gene (6 bases). Per germline, CDR1 SGHVS and CDR2 FNYEAQ. CDR3 length equals 15 residues. V lost 2 bases and J 4 bases, leaving 13 bases between the germline ends. The variable domain in full, completed from reference TRBV7-6 and TRBJ2-3, reads GAGVSQSPRYKVTKRGQDVALRCDPISGHVSLYWYRQALGQGPEFLTYFNYEAQQDKSGLPNDRFSAERPEGSISTLTIQRTEQRDSAMYRCASSLRRDVSDTQYFGPGTRLTVL.

This clone was observed once. This chain connects TRBV5-4 to TRBJ2-5, with a possible D match to TRBD1 (5 bases). The CDR3 consists of 14 residues. CDR1 and CDR2 from the germline V gene are SGHNT and YYREEE (reference sequence). V was shortened by 0 bases and J by 3 bases, with 9 bases between the two germline ends. The CDR3 DNA follows: TGTGCCAGCAGCTTGGCCAGGGTTGAAGAGACCCAGTACTTC. Encoded protein: CASSLARVEETQYF. Full variable domain (remainder filled in from reference TRBV5-4 and TRBJ2-5): ETGVTQSPTHLIKTRGQQVTLRCSSQSGHNTVSWYQQALGQGPQFIFQYYREEENGRGNFPPRFSGLQFPNYSSELNVNALELDDSALYLCASSLARVEETQYFGPGTRLLVL.

The gene calls are TRBV5-1 and TRBJ1-1; TRBD1 matches at 9 bases. Per the germline V gene, CDR1 is SGHRS and CDR2 is YFSETQ. With V trimmed by 3 bases and J by 1 base, 4 bases remained unmatched. The CDR3 is 15 amino acids. In DNA form, the CDR3 reads TGCGCCAGCAGCTCCTTGACAGGGGGGAACACTGAAGCTTTCTTT. Protein product: CASSSLTGGNTEAFF.

The V and J genes are TRBV5-1 and TRBJ2-2; either TRBD1 or TRBD2 may fit D (7 bases each). Germline CDR1 reads SGHRS; CDR2 reads YFSETQ. V dropped 5 bases and J dropped 5 bases, with 16 bases sitting between them. The CDR3 has 15 residues. Written as DNA, the CDR3 is TGCGCCAGCAGTAAAACCCAGGGGGGGACCGGGGAGCTGTTTTTT. It is translated as CASSKTQGGTGELFF.

V gene TRBV11-2 combines with J gene TRBJ2-1, with D possibly TRBD1 on 6 matching bases. The CDR3 is made up of 15 amino acids. Germline values: CDR1 SGHAT, CDR2 FQNNGV. With 6 bases removed from V and 2 bases from J, the gap between germline ends came to 14 bases. The CDR3 nucleotides read TGTGCCAGCAGTTCCGACTGGACAGCCTACAATGAGCAGTTCTTC. It encodes CASSSDWTAYNEQFF.

This chain uses TRBV7-9 with TRBJ2-5; 11 positions match TRBD1. This CDR3 spans 15 amino acids. V shed 4 bases, J shed 5 bases, and the junction held 6 bases outside the gene matches. Germline CDR1 and CDR2: SEHNR and FQNEAQ (reference sequence). The CDR3 here is CASSSRTGGDETQYF. The DNA for the CDR3 is TGTGCCAGCAGCTCCCGGACAGGGGGCGATGAGACCCAGTACTTC.

The chain links TRBV12-5 to TRBJ1-5; D gene unclear. The germline V gene encodes CDR1 LGHNT and CDR2 FRNRAP. V was clipped by 8 bases and J by 2 bases, with 7 bases between them. This CDR3 has 12 residues. CDR3 region: CASSRGNQPQHF. Written as DNA, the CDR3 is TGTGCTAGTTCTAGAGGCAATCAGCCCCAGCATTTT.

The V and J genes are TRBV5-4 and TRBJ2-3; TRBD2 agrees at 10 bases. The CDR3 is made up of 15 amino acids. Germline V gene sequence: CDR1 SGHNT, CDR2 YYREEE (reference sequence). After removal of 0 bases from V and 4 bases from J, the junction contained 2 bases not matched to a gene. The CDR3 DNA follows: TGTGCCAGCAGCTTGGAAGCGGGAGGGGCAGATACGCAGTATTTT. Its protein product is CASSLEAGGADTQYF.

The rearrangement links TRBV4-1 to TRBJ2-5, with D possibly matching TRBD1 (5 bases). This CDR3 has 15 residues. V was shortened by 4 bases and J by 5 bases, with 17 bases between the two germline ends. Germline V lookup: CDR1 MGHRA, CDR2 YSYEKL. The DNA for the CDR3 is TGCGCCAGCAGCCGGCAAGACAGTCACGGGGAGACCCAGTACTTC. Amino acid sequence: CASSRQDSHGETQYF.

V usage is TRBV7-6 and J usage is TRBJ2-5; 8 nucleotides match TRBD2. CDR3 length equals 16 residues. CDR1 and CDR2 (germline): SGHVS, FNYEAQ. V dropped 1 base and J dropped 7; count of bases not matched to a gene: 11. The CDR3 loop is CASSLVLAGPRGTQYF. In DNA, the CDR3 is TGTGCCAGCAGCTTAGTCCTAGCGGGCCCCCGGGGGACCCAGTACTTC.